This T cell receptor (beta chain) was recorded in a study of cytomegalovirus exposure and HLA in healthy donors. The PCR made use of 60 Vbeta and 13 Jbeta primers. Method: immunoSEQ multiplex PCR; TCRdb's copy keeps in-frame clones and lacks some. This table has approximately 150,000 clones, about 77% appearing once. The sample holds a few counts of this clone. CDR1 is SGHRS and CDR2 is YFSETQ in the germline V gene. Trimming removed 0 bases from V and 2 bases from J, with 6 bases in between. CDR3 length: 15 amino acids. The receptor's source is a woman between 45 and 60 years old in good health and CMV-seronegative. The sample comprised PBMCs. This chain joins TRBV5-1 and TRBJ2-6, with a tentative D call TRBD2 (6 bases). The CDR3 DNA is TGCGCCAGCAGCTTGGGGGGGGCTGGGGCCAACGTCCTGACTTTC. Protein: CASSLGGAGANVLTF.